Sequencing of this TCR delta chain was carried out in a study of γδ T cells in repeated Plasmodium falciparum infection. Study as a whole: The natural-infection arm compared Malian children under seasonal malaria with matched Australian children. Notes on the study in general: Vdelta2-negative gammadelta repertoires appeared less diverse and less shared in Malian than Australian children.

This clone was observed a few times. Its antigen is not known. A read error is likely here: a far larger clone is one base away. The sample holds other DNA sequences that translate to the same CDR3. Gammadelta T cells were flow-sorted from PBMC into Vgamma9/Vdelta2+ and Vdelta2-negative populations for bulk analysis. The CDR3 runs 20 residues. Germline CDR1 GEAIGNYY, CDR2 EKD. With V trimmed by 0 bases and J by 0 bases, 16 bases remained unmatched. TCRdb re-called the multiplex PCR reads with CATT. The repertoire holds tens of thousands of delta-chain clones, with approximately 1.7% as singletons. The sequence derives from a pool of human donors (malaria-infected and uninfected, not separated). Sequenced material: gamma-delta T cells from blood. The genes are TRDV2 and TRDJ1; 9 bases agree with TRDD3. TCRdb is silent on the J gene; assignment here came from matching the DNA to germline. The CDR3 coding sequence is TGTGCCTGTGACACCGTTCTCCCTGGGGGATCCCCTCAGTACACCGATAAACTCATCTTT. Residues: CACDTVLPGGSPQYTDKLIF.